The 12 T cell receptor beta chains below come from one sample, sequenced in a study of identical twins. TCRdb recomputed calls from the 5' RACE reads with MiXCR, one row per CDR3 protein. Of under 1 million distinct CDR3 sequences listed, about 12% were seen once; the top ten hold under 2%. These data also formed part of another study, on yellow fever vaccine responses in identical twins.

The specimen was PBMCs. Receptor source: a woman between 18 and 29 years old in good health.

This clonotype occurred a few times. This rearrangement joins TRBV7-8 to TRBJ2-1, with D perhaps assigned TRBD1 or TRBD2 (6 bases each). The CDR3 has 16 residues. V dropped 1 base and J dropped 2 bases, with 12 bases sitting between them. In germline, CDR1 is SGHVS, CDR2 FQNEAQ. The CDR3 sequence: CASSLVRGPPYNEQFF. The CDR3 region has the DNA TGTGCCAGCAGCTTAGTTCGGGGGCCCCCCTACAATGAGCAGTTCTTC. Complete variable domain (other parts from reference TRBV7-8 and TRBJ2-1): GAGVSQSPRYKVAKRGQDVALRCDPISGHVSLFWYQQALGQGPEFLTYFQNEAQLDKSGLPSDRFFAERPEGSVSTLKIQRTQQEDSAVYLCASSLVRGPPYNEQFFGPGTRLTVL.

This clonotype was seen repeatedly, ten times or more. This chain links TRBV15 with TRBJ2-3; D is perhaps TRBD1 or TRBD2 (6 bases each). The germline gives CDR1 LNHNV, CDR2 YYDKDF (reference sequence). Trimming removed 3 bases from V and 0 bases from J, with 16 bases in between. This CDR3 is 17 amino acids long. The CDR3 reads CATSSRGGLDSTDTQYF. The DNA for the CDR3 is TGTGCCACCAGCAGTCGTGGGGGGCTTGATAGCACAGATACGCAGTATTTT.

The rearrangement links TRBV27 to TRBJ2-1; TRBD1 aligns across 8 bases. This CDR3 is 13 amino acids long. J was trimmed by 14 bases and V by 3 bases; bases with no gene match: 9. Per the germline V gene, CDR1 is MNHEY and CDR2 is SMNVEV (reference sequence). The CDR3 sequence: CASSFTRGRKEFF. As DNA, the CDR3 is TGTGCCAGCAGTTTTACCAGGGGGCGCAAAGAGTTCTTC.

Many counts were recorded for this clonotype. The V gene is TRBV12-3 or TRBV12-4, the J gene TRBJ1-1; 7 bases line up with TRBD1. V lost 5 bases, J lost 1 base, and 7 bases stayed unmatched. The CDR3 spans 15 residues. This CDR3 is CASSQGGTANTEAFF. The CDR3 coding sequence is TGTGCCAGCAGTCAAGGCGGGACAGCGAACACTGAAGCTTTCTTT.

This chain links TRBV29-1 with TRBJ1-1, with D possibly being TRBD1 (5 bases). The V end was cut by 4 bases, the J end by 7 bases, with 10 bases between. Germline V CDR1 and CDR2: SQVTM, ANQGSEA. The CDR3 totals 11 residues. For the CDR3, the DNA is TGCAGCGTTGTACGGGGCATTGAAGCTTTCTTT. Encoded protein: CSVVRGIEAFF.

This clonotype was picked up many times. This rearrangement joins TRBV20-1 to TRBJ2-1; D gene unclear. Trimming pared 0 bases from V and 0 bases from J, leaving 3 bases between. Germline V gives CDR1 DFQATT, CDR2 SNEGSKA (reference sequence). The length of the CDR3 is 13 residues. CDR3 DNA: TGCAGTGCTAGAGAGGACTCCTACAATGAGCAGTTCTTC. This translates into CSAREDSYNEQFF.

V usage is TRBV29-1 and J usage is TRBJ2-2; possible D gene TRBD1, 5 bases. Germline-derived CDR1 and CDR2 are SQVTM and ANQGSEA. Between the trimmed V and J ends, which lost 5 bases and 1 base, there was a span of 5 bases. This CDR3 has 12 residues. The CDR3 loop is CSVQGNTGELFF. In nucleotides, the CDR3 is TGCAGCGTTCAGGGGAACACCGGGGAGCTGTTTTTT.

This clonotype has more than one count but fewer than ten. V gene TRBV3-1 combines with J gene TRBJ1-1; D is uncertain. Germline V CDR1 and CDR2: LGHDT, YNNKEL (reference sequence). V lost 4 bases to trimming and J lost 5 bases, with 17 bases between them. The CDR3 spans 15 residues. The CDR3 sequence: CASSPAYDPRTEAFF. CDR3 bases: TGTGCCAGCAGCCCCGCATACGACCCGCGGACTGAAGCTTTCTTT. The whole variable domain, remainder taken from reference TRBV3-1 and TRBJ1-1, is DTAVSQTPKYLVTQMGNDKSIKCEQNLGHDTMYWYKQDSKKFLKIMFSYNNKELIINETVPNRFSPKSPDKAHLNLHINSLELGDSAVYFCASSPAYDPRTEAFFGQGTRLTVV.

This clonotype was seen many times. The rearrangement uses TRBV2 and TRBJ2-1; possible D gene TRBD2, 5 bases. Germline CDR1 is SNHLY and CDR2 is FYNNEI. The CDR3 totals 14 residues. V lost 7 bases, J lost 6 bases, and 16 bases lay in between. CDR3 DNA sequence: TGTGCCAGCAAGTCGGGTAGCGCGGGCAATGAGCAGTTCTTC. Amino acids: CASKSGSAGNEQFF.

This clonotype was found many times. The chain employs TRBV4-1 and TRBJ2-7; D may be TRBD2 (5 bases). V was clipped by 1 base and J by 2 bases, with 9 bases between them. This CDR3 has 14 amino acids. Germline lookup yields CDR1 MGHRA and CDR2 YSYEKL. Here the CDR3 reads CASSQGTRTYEQYV. Written as DNA, the CDR3 is TGCGCCAGCAGCCAAGGTACTAGAACCTACGAGCAGTACGTC.

This clonotype has a handful of counts. This sequence joins TRBV18 and TRBJ1-2; unclear D gene. Germline-derived CDR1 and CDR2 are KGHSH and LQKENI. The CDR3 loop spans 12 amino acids. Trimming stripped 6 bases from V and 3 bases from J, with 8 bases between. DNA of the CDR3: TGTGCCAGCTCGGGCGGGGACTATGGCTACACCTTC. The encoded protein is CASSGGDYGYTF.

This clonotype was recorded a few times. The gene calls are TRBV6-6 and TRBJ2-7; maybe TRBD2 (6 bases). Germline CDR1 and CDR2: MNHNY and SVGAGI (reference sequence). V was cut by 9 bases and J by 2 bases, with 11 bases left in between. CDR3 size: 12 residues. CDR3 in amino acids: CASSREAYEQYF. The CDR3 nucleotides read TGTGCCAGTTCCAGGGAGGCCTACGAGCAGTACTTC.